Shown below are 32 T cell receptor beta chains from a single sample sequenced in a study of neurological immune-mediated disorders. The time point is: longitudinal time-point 3. TCRdb redid the calling of the 5' RACE reads with MiXCR, one entry per CDR3 protein. The sample has 40,000 or so distinct CDR3 sequences, about 14% seen once. The material sequenced was PBMCs. The receptors here all came from a man aged 25 to 40 in good health.

V usage is TRBV20-1 and J usage is TRBJ2-1, with D tentatively TRBD1 (7 bases). V gave up 6 bases and J gave up 8 bases, with 17 bases separating them. The germline V gene encodes CDR1 DFQATT and CDR2 SNEGSKA (reference sequence). The CDR3 is 13 residues long. CDR3 bases: TGCAGTGCGACCCTCCAGGGGGGCGATGAGCAGTTCTTC. Translation gives CSATLQGGDEQFF.

At least ten counts were recorded for this clonotype. The gene calls are TRBV10-3 and TRBJ2-7, with D tentatively TRBD2 (5 bases). The CDR3 spans 15 residues. Trimming removed 0 bases from V and 5 bases from J, with 14 bases in between. Germline V lookup: CDR1 ENHRY, CDR2 SYGVKD. CDR3 sequence (DNA): TGTGCCATCAGTGAGTCGAGTGACCTGAGGGACGAGCAGTACTTC. It is translated as CAISESSDLRDEQYF.

There are many counts of this clonotype. This sequence joins TRBV29-1 and TRBJ2-3; D gene ambiguous. Germline V gene data show CDR1 as SQVTM and CDR2 as ANQGSEA. This CDR3 region has 13 residues. V was shortened by 7 bases and J by 5 bases, with 16 bases between the two germline ends. CDR3: CSARPIGGDTQYF. The CDR3 DNA reads as TGCAGCGCCCGCCCAATTGGCGGAGATACGCAGTATTTT.

This clonotype was recorded many times. This chain joins TRBV7-6 and TRBJ2-7; D may be TRBD1 or TRBD2 (5 bases each). Trimming removed 1 base at V and 6 bases at J, with 16 bases between. This CDR3 region has 15 residues. Germline V gene data show CDR1 as SGHVS and CDR2 as FNYEAQ. This CDR3 is CASSLGGPGFGEQYF. As DNA, the CDR3 is TGTGCCAGCAGCTTAGGCGGGCCAGGGTTTGGCGAGCAGTACTTC.

Ten or more counts support this clonotype. The CDR3 nucleotides are TGTGCCAGCGGCTACAGGGTTGAGCAGTTCTTC. Its protein product is CASGYRVEQFF. This chain joins TRBV27 and TRBJ2-1, with D possibly matching TRBD1 (6 bases). V was pared by 8 bases and J by 9 bases, with 11 bases between. In germline, CDR1 is MNHEY, CDR2 SMNVEV (reference sequence). The CDR3 has 11 amino acids.

This chain joins TRBV20-1 and TRBJ1-4, with 7 bases fitting TRBD1. Germline CDR1 and CDR2: DFQATT and SNEGSKA (reference sequence). This CDR3 comprises 13 residues. Trimming took 4 bases from V and 5 from J; bases not matched to a gene: 4. The CDR3 reads CSANTGANEKLFF. As DNA, the CDR3 is TGCAGTGCTAACACAGGGGCAAATGAAAAACTGTTTTTT.

This clonotype was counted at least ten times. The rearrangement links TRBV19 to TRBJ2-3; no reliable D call. The CDR3 extends over 10 amino acids. Per germline, CDR1 LNHDA and CDR2 SQIVND (reference sequence). V was trimmed by 5 bases and J by 8 bases, leaving 5 bases between them. This CDR3 reads CASSLVTQYF. For the CDR3, the DNA is TGTGCCAGTAGTTTAGTTACGCAGTATTTT. Based on the CDR3 plus reference TRBV19 and TRBJ2-3, the full variable domain is DGGITQSPKYLFRKEGQNVTLSCEQNLNHDAMYWYRQDPGQGLRLIYYSQIVNDFQKGDIAEGYSVSREKKESFPLTVTSAQKNPTAFYLCASSLVTQYFGPGTRLTVL.

This clonotype was detected many times. CDR3 DNA sequence: TGCGCCAGCAGCCTAACTCTAGACAATACGCAGTATTTT. Translated, it gives CASSLTLDNTQYF. V is TRBV5-1 and J is TRBJ2-3; D is unclear. V gave up 4 bases and J gave up 7 bases, with 13 bases separating them. Germline V lookup: CDR1 SGHRS, CDR2 YFSETQ. This CDR3 has 13 amino acids.

V usage is TRBV5-1 and J usage is TRBJ2-7; D is possibly TRBD2 (5 bases). The CDR3 totals 14 residues. The V gene's germline CDR1 is SGHRS and CDR2 YFSETQ. Trimming stripped 1 base from V and 2 bases from J, with 10 bases between. Written as DNA, the CDR3 is TGCGCCAGCAGCTTGTCTGGGAGTCCCTACGAGCAGTACTTC. Translating it yields CASSLSGSPYEQYF. Looking up the rest from reference TRBV5-1 and TRBJ2-7 gives the full variable domain: KAGVTQTPRYLIKTRGQQVTLSCSPISGHRSVSWYQQTPGQGLQFLFEYFSETQRNKGNFPGRFSGRQFSNSRSEMNVSTLELGDSALYLCASSLSGSPYEQYFGPGTRLTVT.

Judged by abundance, this clonotype is medium-sized. The CDR3 sequence is CAWSGFGNTGELFF. The CDR3 nucleotides are TGTGCCTGGAGTGGGTTCGGTAACACCGGGGAGCTGTTTTTT. The chain joins TRBV30 to TRBJ2-2; D unclear. Germline CDR1 is GTSNPN and CDR2 is SVGIG (reference sequence). The V end lost 1 base, the J end lost 2 bases, and 8 bases lay between the germline ends. The CDR3 spans 14 residues.

This clonotype was found many times. The chain recombines TRBV5-1 with TRBJ2-7; 7 bases are shared with TRBD1. Trimming cost V 0 bases and J 0 bases; bases outside gene matches: 6. The CDR3 totals 16 residues. From germline, CDR1 is SGHRS and CDR2 YFSETQ. CDR3 coding DNA: TGCGCCAGCAGCTTGGTTTCAACAGGGGACTCCTACGAGCAGTACTTC. It codes for CASSLVSTGDSYEQYF.

This sequence joins TRBV28 and TRBJ2-7; TRBD2 is a possible D gene (5 bases). Germline V gene data show CDR1 as MDHEN and CDR2 as SYDVKM. The germline V and J ends were trimmed by 3 bases and 3 bases, with 12 bases remaining between them. The CDR3 runs 14 residues. The CDR3 nucleotides read TGTGCCAGCAGTTTTGGAGGATTGAACTACGAGCAGTACTTC. Protein: CASSFGGLNYEQYF.

There are many counts of this clonotype. This rearrangement joins TRBV11-2 to TRBJ2-1; 14 bases fit TRBD2. In germline, CDR1 is SGHAT, CDR2 FQNNGV. V lost 5 bases and J lost 12; bases outside the gene matches: 9. CDR3 length equals 15 residues. The CDR3 DNA sequence: TGTGCCAGCAGCCCCTCCGGGACTAGCGGGAGCCGGCAGTTCTTC. Translating it yields CASSPSGTSGSRQFF. Looking up the rest from reference TRBV11-2 and TRBJ2-1 gives the full variable domain: EAGVAQSPRYKIIEKRQSVAFWCNPISGHATLYWYQQILGQGPKLLIQFQNNGVVDDSQLPKDRFSAERLKGVDSTLKIQPAKLEDSAVYLCASSPSGTSGSRQFFGPGTRLTVL.

The sample holds many counts of this clonotype. The chain carries TRBV5-1 and TRBJ2-5; the D is unclear. CDR3 size: 15 residues. The germline V gene has CDR1 SGHRS and CDR2 YFSETQ. Trimming took 0 bases from V and 2 from J, leaving 11 bases between them. The CDR3 DNA reads TGCGCCAGCAGCTTGGCCAGGAGCTTGCAAGAGACCCAGTACTTC. Translation: CASSLARSLQETQYF.

This clonotype was found many times. This CDR3 reads CASGGTAYNEQFF. The CDR3 coding sequence is TGTGCCAGCGGCGGGACAGCTTACAATGAGCAGTTCTTC. The chain couples TRBV28 to TRBJ2-1; tentatively, D is TRBD1 (7 bases). The ends were cut back, 8 bases at V and 4 bases at J, with 12 bases in the middle. Germline V gene sequence: CDR1 MDHEN, CDR2 SYDVKM. The CDR3 contains 13 residues.

There are many counts of this clonotype. The rearrangement uses TRBV5-1 and TRBJ2-1, with 8 bases identical to TRBD2. Germline V gives CDR1 SGHRS, CDR2 YFSETQ. The length of the CDR3 is 14 residues. V lost 7 bases to trimming and J lost 7 bases; unmatched junction nucleotides: 10. CDR3 amino acids: CASGEVTGGNEQFF. CDR3 nucleotide sequence: TGCGCCAGCGGAGAGGTTACGGGGGGGAATGAGCAGTTCTTC.

This clonotype came up many times. V is TRBV20-1 and J is TRBJ2-5; D is uncertain. From germline, CDR1 is DFQATT and CDR2 SNEGSKA (reference sequence). Between the trimmed V and J ends, which lost 5 bases and 5 bases, there was a span of 18 bases. The CDR3 is 14 amino acids. CDR3 in amino acids: CSAPPMAPWETQYF. For the CDR3, the DNA is TGCAGTGCTCCCCCCATGGCACCCTGGGAGACCCAGTACTTC.

On this clonotype: Compared with germline, one end of the junction differs, possibly owing to a read error. V and J are TRBV3-1 and TRBJ2-3, with D possibly being TRBD2 (6 bases). The length of the CDR3 is 15 residues. Per the germline V gene, CDR1 is LGHDT and CDR2 is YNNKEL (reference sequence). The CDR3 DNA reads TGTGCCAGCAGATGGAGGGGAACCTTCACAGATACGAAGTATTTT. Protein product: CASRWRGTFTDTKYF.

This clonotype has more than one count but fewer than ten. The rearrangement links TRBV19 to TRBJ1-1; maybe TRBD1 (6 bases). Germline V CDR1 and CDR2: LNHDA, SQIVND (reference sequence). The CDR3 totals 14 residues. The V end lost 3 bases, the J end lost 3 bases, and 11 bases lay between the germline ends. As DNA, the CDR3 is TGTGCCAGTAGTATGGGAGACAGGCACACTGAAGCTTTCTTT. This gives the protein CASSMGDRHTEAFF.

This sequence joins TRBV15 and TRBJ2-1, with 8 bases lining up with TRBD2. The length of the CDR3 is 15 residues. V lost 2 bases to trimming and J lost 6 bases; unmatched junction nucleotides: 6. CDR1 LNHNV and CDR2 YYDKDF come from the germline V gene (reference sequence). In DNA, the CDR3 is TGTGCCACCAGCAGAACAGCGGGAGTCGGCAATGAGCAGTTCTTC. This sequence encodes CATSRTAGVGNEQFF.

This clonotype was seen many times. The chain uses TRBV5-6 and TRBJ2-2; TRBD2 matches 10 bases. CDR3 size: 16 residues. Germline CDR1 and CDR2: SGHDT and YYEEEE. With V trimmed by 1 base and J by 6 bases, 6 bases remained unmatched. Written as DNA, the CDR3 is TGTGCCAGCAGCTTGTTCCTAGCGGGAGCCCCCGGGGAGCTGTTTTTT. Residues: CASSLFLAGAPGELFF.

This clonotype was observed at least ten times. The J gene is TRBJ1-6, the V gene TRBV12-3 or TRBV12-4, with 7 positions matching TRBD1. The V and J ends lost 3 bases and 9 bases, in that order; junction bases with no gene match: 8. This CDR3 has 15 amino acids. Here the CDR3 reads CASSFVTGRGSPLHF. Here the CDR3 DNA reads TGTGCCAGCAGTTTCGTGACAGGGCGAGGTTCACCCCTCCACTTT.

This clonotype was counted a single time. The chain joins TRBV6-4 to TRBJ2-2; D is undetermined. The CDR3 is 14 amino acids. Germline V lookup: CDR1 MRHNA, CDR2 SNTAGT. The V gene lost 5 bases and the J gene lost 6 bases, with 13 bases spanning the gap. The CDR3 loop is CASSKQYEAGELFF. The CDR3 DNA reads TGTGCCAGCAGTAAACAGTACGAGGCCGGGGAGCTGTTTTTT.

The CDR3 reads CASSPGTGFGTDTQYF. The CDR3 nucleotides read TGTGCCAGCAGCCCCGGGACAGGGTTCGGCACAGATACGCAGTATTTT. This sequence joins TRBV7-9 and TRBJ2-3; 9 bases are shared with TRBD1. CDR1 is SEHNR and CDR2 is FQNEAQ in the germline V gene (reference sequence). The CDR3 covers 16 residues. Unmatched junction bases numbered 7, after V lost 5 bases and J lost 1 base.

By share, this clonotype counts as medium-sized (0.01 to 0.1%). This sequence joins TRBV24-1 and TRBJ2-1; D is undetermined. From germline, CDR1 is KGHDR and CDR2 SFDVKD. With 9 bases removed from V and 5 bases from J, the gap between germline ends came to 7 bases. This CDR3 contains 11 residues. The CDR3 region is CATYQDNEQFF. The DNA for the CDR3 is TGTGCCACCTACCAAGACAATGAGCAGTTCTTC.

Many counts were recorded for this clonotype. The chain couples TRBV29-1 to TRBJ1-2; D might be TRBD1 (5 bases). The V end lost 6 bases, the J end lost 8 bases, and 13 bases lay between the germline ends. Germline CDR1 reads SQVTM; CDR2 reads ANQGSEA. This CDR3 is built from 11 residues. CDR3 residues: CSVVEGNGYTF. For the CDR3, the DNA is TGCAGCGTCGTAGAGGGGAACGGCTACACCTTC. Full variable domain (remainder filled in from reference TRBV29-1 and TRBJ1-2): SAVISQKPSRDICQRGTSLTIQCQVDSQVTMMFWYRQQPGQSLTLIATANQGSEATYESGFVIDKFPISRPNLTFSTLTVSNMSPEDSSIYLCSVVEGNGYTFGSGTRLTVV.

This clonotype was recorded at least ten times. The chain has TRBV7-8 and TRBJ2-3; unclear D gene. Trimming pared 2 bases from V and 1 base from J, leaving 7 bases between. The CDR3 runs 14 residues. Germline loops: CDR1 SGHVS, CDR2 FQNEAQ. The CDR3 nucleotides read TGTGCCAGCAGCTTATCACCCGGCACAGATACGCAGTATTTT. Amino acids: CASSLSPGTDTQYF. Filled out from reference TRBV7-8 and TRBJ2-3, the complete variable domain reads GAGVSQSPRYKVAKRGQDVALRCDPISGHVSLFWYQQALGQGPEFLTYFQNEAQLDKSGLPSDRFFAERPEGSVSTLKIQRTQQEDSAVYLCASSLSPGTDTQYFGPGTRLTVL.

The genes are TRBV10-3 and TRBJ2-7; 7 positions agree with TRBD1. With V trimmed by 10 bases and J by 4 bases, 7 bases remained unmatched. CDR1 is ENHRY and CDR2 is SYGVKD in the germline V gene. This CDR3 has 12 amino acids. CDR3 coding DNA: TGTGCCACCGGGACAGACCTTTACGAGCAGTACTTC. The encoded protein is CATGTDLYEQYF.

This clonotype was seen at least ten times. The chain recombines TRBV12-3 or TRBV12-4 with TRBJ2-1; 14 bases are a match to TRBD2. Unmatched junction bases numbered 5, after V lost 7 bases and J lost 6 bases. The CDR3 covers 15 residues. The CDR3 loop reads CASTVGLAGVNEQFF. CDR3 nucleotides: TGTGCCAGCACCGTGGGACTAGCGGGAGTCAATGAGCAGTTCTTC.

This clonotype was observed at least ten times. The chain has TRBV7-2 and TRBJ2-3; TRBD2 matches 10 bases. This CDR3 spans 19 amino acids. The J segment lost 1 base and the V segment lost 6 bases, leaving 16 bases of the junction unmatched. From germline, CDR1 is SGHTA and CDR2 FQGNSA. The CDR3 sequence: CASSSTRTSGNPGTDTQYF. CDR3 nucleotide sequence: TGTGCCAGCAGTTCAACCCGGACTAGCGGTAACCCTGGCACAGATACGCAGTATTTT.

This clonotype was counted ten times or more. The rearrangement joins TRBV6-5 to TRBJ2-1, with D possibly matching TRBD2 (5 bases). CDR1 is MNHEY and CDR2 is SVGAGI in the germline V gene. The CDR3 is 16 residues long. The V and J ends lost 8 bases and 1 base respectively, with 18 bases between them. CDR3 sequence: CASFPLEGLSYNEQFF. The CDR3 DNA reads as TGTGCCAGCTTTCCACTCGAGGGCCTTTCCTACAATGAGCAGTTCTTC.

This clonotype was observed at least ten times. The genes are TRBV7-2 and TRBJ1-5; perhaps TRBD1 as D (5 bases). This CDR3 contains 16 residues. The V end was cut by 0 bases, the J end by 0 bases, with 9 bases between. CDR1 is SGHTA, CDR2 FQGNSA, per germline. The CDR3 here is CASSLADSYSNQPQHF. The CDR3 nucleotides read TGTGCCAGCAGCTTAGCAGACAGCTATAGCAATCAGCCCCAGCATTTT.